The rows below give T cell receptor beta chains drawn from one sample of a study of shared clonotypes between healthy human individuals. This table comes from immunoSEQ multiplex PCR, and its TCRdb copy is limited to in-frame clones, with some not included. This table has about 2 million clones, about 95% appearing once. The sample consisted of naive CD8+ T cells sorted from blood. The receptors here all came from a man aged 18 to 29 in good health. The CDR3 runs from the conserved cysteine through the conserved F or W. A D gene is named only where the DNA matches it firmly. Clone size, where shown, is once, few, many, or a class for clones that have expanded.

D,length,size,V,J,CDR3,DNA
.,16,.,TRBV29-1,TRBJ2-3,CSASLDRAGRMDTQYF,TGCAGCGCTAGCTTAGACCGGGCAGGGCGAATGGATACGCAGTATTTT
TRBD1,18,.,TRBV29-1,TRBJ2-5,CSVMGEIPGQGWEETQYF,TGCAGCGTTATGGGTGAGATTCCTGGACAGGGTTGGGAAGAGACCCAGTACTTC
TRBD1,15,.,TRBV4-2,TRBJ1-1,CASSLVQGANTEAFF,TGTGCCAGCAGCCTCGTACAGGGGGCAAACACTGAAGCTTTCTTT
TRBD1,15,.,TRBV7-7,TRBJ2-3,CASSLGDRFTDTQYF,TGTGCTAGCAGCTTAGGGGACAGATTCACAGATACGCAGTATTTT
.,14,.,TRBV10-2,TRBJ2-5,CASSGQDIQETQYF,TGCGCCAGCAGTGGGCAGGACATCCAAGAGACCCAGTACTTC
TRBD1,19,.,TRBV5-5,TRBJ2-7,CASSLVPDRGPSHSYEQYF,TGTGCCAGCAGCCTTGTACCGGACAGGGGGCCTTCTCATTCCTACGAGCAGTACTTC
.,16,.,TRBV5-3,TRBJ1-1,CARSLDRRSFNTEAFF,TGTGCCAGAAGCTTGGACCGAAGGAGTTTCAACACTGAAGCTTTCTTT
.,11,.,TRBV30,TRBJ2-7,CAWSISSEQYF,TGTGCCTGGAGCATTTCTAGCGAGCAGTACTTC
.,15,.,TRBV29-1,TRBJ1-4,CSVEDPGRSNEKLFF,TGCAGCGTTGAAGATCCTGGCAGATCTAATGAAAAACTGTTTTTT
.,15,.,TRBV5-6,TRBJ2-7,CASSLEQGKWYEQYF,TGTGCCAGCAGCTTGGAACAGGGAAAGTGGTACGAGCAGTACTTC
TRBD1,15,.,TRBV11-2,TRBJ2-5,CASSPGTDLGETQYF,TGTGCCAGCAGCCCCGGGACAGATTTGGGAGAGACCCAGTACTTC
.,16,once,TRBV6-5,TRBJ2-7,CASSYGVASESYEQYF,TGTGCCAGCAGTTATGGGGTGGCTAGCGAATCCTACGAGCAGTACTTC
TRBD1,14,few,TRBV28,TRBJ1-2,CASSPNTGVYGYTF,TGTGCCAGCAGCCCGAACACAGGGGTCTATGGCTACACCTTC
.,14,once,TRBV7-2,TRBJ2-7,CASSLAPGSYEQYF,TGTGCCAGCAGCTTAGCGCCAGGTTCCTACGAGCAGTACTTC
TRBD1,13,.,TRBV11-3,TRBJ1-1,CASSWTGTAEAFF,TGTGCCAGCAGCTGGACAGGGACCGCTGAAGCTTTCTTT
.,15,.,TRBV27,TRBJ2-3,CASSIGGSPTDTQYF,TGTGCCAGCAGCATAGGGGGATCCCCCACAGATACGCAGTATTTT
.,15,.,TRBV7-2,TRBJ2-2,CASSLTSGFPGELFF,TGTGCCAGCAGCTTAACGAGCGGTTTTCCCGGGGAGCTGTTTTTT
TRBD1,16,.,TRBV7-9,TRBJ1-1,CASSPTRDRGDTEAFF,TGTGCCAGCAGCCCGACCCGGGACAGGGGGGACACTGAAGCTTTCTTT
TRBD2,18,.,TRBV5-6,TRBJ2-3,CASSLDPAGAGFVNTQYF,TGTGCCAGCAGCTTGGATCCAGCGGGGGCCGGATTTGTGAATACGCAGTATTTT
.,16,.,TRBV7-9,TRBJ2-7,CASSPLHGESSYEQYF,TGTGCCAGCAGCCCTCTACACGGGGAATCCTCCTACGAGCAGTACTTC
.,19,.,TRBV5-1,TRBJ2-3,CASSPEGIQGPWSTDTQYF,TGCGCCAGCAGTCCCGAAGGAATTCAGGGGCCCTGGTCCACAGATACGCAGTATTTT
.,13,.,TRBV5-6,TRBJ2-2,CASSPGVTGELFF,TGTGCCAGCAGCCCAGGAGTCACCGGGGAGCTGTTTTTT
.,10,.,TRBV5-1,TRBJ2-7,CASSSYEQYF,TGCGCCAGTTCGAGCTACGAGCAGTACTTC
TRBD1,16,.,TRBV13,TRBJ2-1,CASSLIPTGTYNEQFF,TGTGCCAGCAGCTTAATCCCGACAGGGACCTACAATGAGCAGTTCTTC
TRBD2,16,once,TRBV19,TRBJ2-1,CASSSQGLEARYEQFF,TGTGCCAGTAGTAGCCAGGGACTAGAAGCGCGGTATGAGCAGTTCTTC
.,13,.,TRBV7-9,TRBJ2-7,CASSNLAAYEQYF,TGTGCCAGCAGCAACCTAGCAGCCTACGAGCAGTACTTC
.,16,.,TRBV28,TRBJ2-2,CASSLAWTVNTGELFF,TGTGCCAGCAGTTTGGCTTGGACGGTGAACACCGGGGAGCTGTTTTTT
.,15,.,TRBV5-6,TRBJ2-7,CASSRATRAHYEQYF,TGTGCCAGCTCTAGGGCCACAAGGGCTCACTACGAGCAGTACTTC
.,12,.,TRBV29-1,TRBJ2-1,CSVFGDNGEQFF,TGCAGCGTTTTTGGCGATAACGGTGAGCAGTTCTTC
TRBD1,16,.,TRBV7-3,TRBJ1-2,CASSLFDRGRGNGYTF,TGTGCCAGCAGCCTTTTCGACAGGGGGCGCGGTAATGGCTACACCTTC
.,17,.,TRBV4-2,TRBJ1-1,CASSTVAALGMNTEAFF,TGTGCCAGCAGCACAGTGGCGGCCCTGGGGATGAACACTGAAGCTTTCTTT
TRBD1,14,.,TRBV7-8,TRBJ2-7,CASSSRTGSDEQYF,TGTGCCAGCAGCTCTCGGACAGGGTCGGACGAGCAGTACTTC
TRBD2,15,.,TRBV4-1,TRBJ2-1,CASSQERGLDNEQFF,TGCGCCAGCAGCCAAGAGAGGGGACTAGACAATGAGCAGTTCTTC
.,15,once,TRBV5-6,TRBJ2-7,CASSRGHPLDDEQYF,TGTGCCAGCAGCCGTGGACATCCCTTAGACGACGAGCAGTACTTC
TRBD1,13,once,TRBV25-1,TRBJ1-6,CASSAGGDSPLHF,TGTGCCAGCAGTGCAGGGGGCGATTCACCCCTCCACTTT
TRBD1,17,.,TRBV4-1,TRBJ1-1,CASSPGQGSLVNTEAFF,TGCGCCAGCAGCCCAGGACAGGGTTCTTTGGTGAACACTGAAGCTTTCTTT
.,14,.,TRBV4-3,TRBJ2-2,CASSQELQTGELFF,TGCGCCAGCAGCCAAGAACTACAAACCGGGGAGCTGTTTTTT
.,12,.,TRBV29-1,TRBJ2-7,CSVVGHQPEQYF,TGCAGCGTGGTGGGACACCAGCCGGAGCAGTACTTC
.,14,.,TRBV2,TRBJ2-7,CASSEGQFYYEQYF,TGTGCCAGCAGTGAAGGGCAGTTTTACTACGAGCAGTACTTC
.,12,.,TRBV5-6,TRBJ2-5,CASSSSQETQYF,TGTGCCAGCAGCTCCTCCCAAGAGACCCAGTACTTC
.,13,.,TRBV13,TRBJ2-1,CASSLGLIDEQFF,TGTGCCAGCAGCTTAGGATTGATCGATGAGCAGTTCTTC
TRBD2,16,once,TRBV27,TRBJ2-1,CASSLLAGVGYNEQFF,TGTGCCAGCAGTTTACTAGCGGGAGTTGGTTACAATGAGCAGTTCTTC
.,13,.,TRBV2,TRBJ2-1,CASSDGMGDEQFF,TGTGCCAGCAGTGATGGCATGGGCGATGAGCAGTTCTTC
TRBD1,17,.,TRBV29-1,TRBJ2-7,CSVEESRTGAITYEQYF,TGCAGCGTTGAAGAATCTCGAACAGGGGCGATAACCTACGAGCAGTACTTC
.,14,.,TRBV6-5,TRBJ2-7,CASSGGGRDYEQYF,TGTGCCAGCAGTGGAGGGGGAAGGGACTACGAGCAGTACTTC
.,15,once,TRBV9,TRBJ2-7,CASSVGDGPPYEQYF,TGTGCCAGCAGCGTAGGGGACGGACCACCTTACGAGCAGTACTTC
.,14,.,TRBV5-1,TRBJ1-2,CASSFEQGGYGYTF,TGCGCCAGCAGCTTCGAGCAGGGAGGCTATGGCTACACCTTC
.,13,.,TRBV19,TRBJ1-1,CASSMGQNTEAFF,TGTGCCAGTAGTATGGGGCAGAACACTGAAGCTTTCTTT
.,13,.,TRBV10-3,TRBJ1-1,CAISEVLNTEAFF,TGTGCCATCAGTGAGGTTCTGAACACTGAAGCTTTCTTT
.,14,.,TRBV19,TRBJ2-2,CASSVQGSGEELFF,TGTGCCAGTAGTGTGCAGGGATCGGGCGAGGAGCTGTTTTTT
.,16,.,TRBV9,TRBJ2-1,CASSVGIISSYNEQFF,TGTGCCAGCAGCGTAGGTATCATTAGCTCCTACAATGAGCAGTTCTTC
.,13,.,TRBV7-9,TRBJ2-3,CASSSRQTDTQYF,TGTGCCAGCAGCTCACGTCAAACAGATACGCAGTATTTT
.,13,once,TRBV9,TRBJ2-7,CASSPGGGHEQYF,TGTGCCAGCAGCCCCGGTGGGGGCCACGAGCAGTACTTC
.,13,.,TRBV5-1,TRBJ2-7,CASSFGTTYEQYF,TGCGCCAGCAGCTTCGGGACCACCTACGAGCAGTACTTC
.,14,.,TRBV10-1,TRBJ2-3,CASSEWGSTDTQYF,TGCGCCAGCAGTGAGTGGGGGAGCACAGATACGCAGTATTTT